The 15 T cell receptor beta chains listed next were all sequenced from one sample in a study of blood T cell repertoires in COVID-19 (dated by TCRdb to between 2020 and 2021). Libraries were constructed by the immunoSEQ multiplex PCR assay. TCRdb obtained this table from immuneACCESS and retained in-frame rearrangements with V and J assigned. These tables miss some clones; where compared with another copy, unresolved V genes account for less than half of the shortfall, and the remainder is unexplained. Across this sample there are under 200,000 clones, with roughly 80% seen only once. The ten largest clones represent about 11% of the sample. The sample was PBMCs or T cells enriched from blood (not recorded which). The receptors were gathered from a man in his forties or fifties who had recovered from COVID-19.

The rearrangement joins TRBV9 to TRBJ2-7; 7 bases line up with TRBD1. Germline CDR1 SGDLS, CDR2 YYNGEE. Losses at the gene ends were 4 bases for V and 2 bases for J; bases not matched to a gene: 9. The CDR3 contains 15 residues. The CDR3 loop reads CASSLRDSSTYEQYF. Here the CDR3 DNA reads TGTGCCAGCAGCCTCAGGGACAGTTCGACCTACGAGCAGTACTTC.

This clone has just one count. One end of the junction fails to match germline, which may point to a read error. The V gene is TRBV10-2, the J gene TRBJ2-3, with D perhaps TRBD2 (6 bases). Germline CDR1 is WSHSY and CDR2 is SAAADI. This CDR3 comprises 16 residues. CDR3 amino acids: CASSGGLASGKVIEDF. The CDR3 nucleotides read TGCGCCAGCAGTGGTGGGCTAGCGAGCGGTAAAGTTATTGAAGATTTT.

The V gene is TRBV7-2, the J gene TRBJ2-1; D call uncertain. The V end lost 1 base, the J end lost 8 bases, and 15 bases lay between the germline ends. Per germline, CDR1 SGHTA and CDR2 FQGNSA. This CDR3 has 15 residues. Here the CDR3 DNA reads TGTGCCAGCAGCTTAGAGCGACTTCGCAACTATGAGCAGTTCTTC. It encodes CASSLERLRNYEQFF.

The J gene is TRBJ2-1, the V gene TRBV9, with 8 bases that match TRBD1. V shed 0 bases, J shed 8 bases, and the junction held 4 bases outside the gene matches. The CDR3 contains 14 residues. Germline V gene lookup returns CDR1 SGDLS and CDR2 YYNGEE. CDR3 amino acids: CASSVGQGLHEQFF. The CDR3 DNA is TGTGCCAGCAGCGTAGGACAGGGGTTGCATGAGCAGTTCTTC.

The V gene is TRBV7-9, the J gene TRBJ1-4; 9 positions agree with TRBD1. The junction had 3 bases not matched to a gene; V was cut back by 5 bases and J by 8 bases. This CDR3 is built from 13 residues. Germline V gene lookup returns CDR1 SEHNR and CDR2 FQNEAQ (reference sequence). The CDR3 DNA reads as TGTGCCAGCAGCCCCACAGGGGGCGAAAAACTGTTTTTT. This sequence encodes CASSPTGGEKLFF.

The rearrangement uses TRBV5-1 and TRBJ2-3; the match to TRBD2 covers 9 bases. CDR1 SGHRS and CDR2 YFSETQ come from the germline V gene. V gave up 5 bases and J gave up 5 bases; unmatched junction bases: 3. This CDR3 region has 13 residues. CDR3 loop: CASSLAGEDTQYF. The CDR3 coding sequence is TGCGCCAGCAGTTTAGCGGGGGAAGATACGCAGTATTTT.

The gene calls are TRBV19 and TRBJ1-6, with 9 bases fitting TRBD1. The CDR3 consists of 17 residues. CDR1 LNHDA and CDR2 SQIVND come from the germline V gene (reference sequence). Losses at the gene ends were 7 bases for V and 9 bases for J; bases not matched to a gene: 16. The CDR3 DNA reads TGTGCCAGTACCTCTATTGGGTTAGGACAGGGGTTTTCACCCCTCCACTTT. Translation: CASTSIGLGQGFSPLHF.

The rearrangement links TRBV7-3 to TRBJ2-7, with D maybe TRBD1 (6 bases). There are 15 residues in the CDR3. The V gene lost 3 bases and the J gene lost 2 bases, with 14 bases spanning the gap. Germline V gene sequence: CDR1 SGHTA, CDR2 FQGTGA. DNA of the CDR3: TGTGCCAGCAGCTTGCGCCCGGGACACACCTACGAGCAGTACTTC. It codes for CASSLRPGHTYEQYF.

CDR3 sequence (DNA): TGTGCCAGCAGCTTACGGCTAGCAAAGTTCAATGAGCAGTTCTTC. This gives the protein CASSLRLAKFNEQFF. This chain links TRBV7-3 with TRBJ2-1, with D possibly being TRBD2 (5 bases). V lost 2 bases, J lost 6 bases, and 14 bases lay in between. CDR1 is SGHTA and CDR2 is FQGTGA in the germline V gene. The CDR3 sequence is 15 residues long.

This rearrangement joins TRBV7-8 to TRBJ2-1, with D unresolved. V was pared by 3 bases and J by 8 bases, with 8 bases between. The germline CDR1 and CDR2 sequences are SGHVS and FQNEAQ. The CDR3 runs to 12 residues. This CDR3 is CASSFERYEQFF. The CDR3 nucleotides read TGTGCCAGCAGCTTTGAGCGATATGAGCAGTTCTTC.

This clone was counted only a few times. The chain carries TRBV7-2 and TRBJ1-2; D is perhaps TRBD1 (6 bases). The CDR3 sequence is 15 residues long. V was clipped by 4 bases and J by 8 bases, with 20 bases between them. CDR1 and CDR2 (germline): SGHTA, FQGNSA. The CDR3 sequence is CASSSRITGSGGYTF. CDR3 DNA: TGTGCCAGCAGCTCGCGGATCACAGGGAGCGGCGGCTACACCTTC.

This chain uses TRBV5-1 with TRBJ2-7, with unresolved D. Trimming took 3 bases from V and 6 from J, leaving 13 bases between them. CDR1 SGHRS and CDR2 YFSETQ come from the germline V gene. The CDR3 sequence is 13 residues long. The CDR3 protein is CASSSTRLREQYF. CDR3 coding DNA: TGCGCCAGCAGCTCGACCAGGCTCCGCGAGCAGTACTTC.

The gene calls are TRBV19 and TRBJ2-3; 8 nucleotides align to TRBD2. The CDR3 is 15 residues long. CDR1 and CDR2 from the germline V gene are LNHDA and SQIVND (reference sequence). With V trimmed by 6 bases and J by 3 bases, 8 bases remained unmatched. This chain's CDR3 is CASSDLAGPTDTQYF. The CDR3, as DNA: TGTGCCAGTAGCGACTTAGCGGGACCGACAGATACGCAGTATTTT.

A remark on this clone: Distinct nucleotide sequences in the sample also encode this CDR3. This chain links TRBV19 with TRBJ1-5, with D uncertain. V gave up 6 bases and J gave up 2 bases, with 8 bases separating them. The length of the CDR3 is 13 residues. Germline values: CDR1 LNHDA, CDR2 SQIVND (reference sequence). DNA of the CDR3: TGTGCCAGTAGCCCCCAGGGCAATCAGCCCCAGCATTTT. Protein: CASSPQGNQPQHF.

V gene TRBV19 combines with J gene TRBJ2-7; D unresolved. The CDR3 is made up of 11 amino acids. Germline-derived CDR1 and CDR2 are LNHDA and SQIVND (reference sequence). V lost 5 bases, J lost 4 bases, and 6 bases lay in between. The CDR3: CASSFAYEQYF. For the CDR3, the DNA is TGTGCCAGTAGTTTCGCGTACGAGCAGTACTTC.